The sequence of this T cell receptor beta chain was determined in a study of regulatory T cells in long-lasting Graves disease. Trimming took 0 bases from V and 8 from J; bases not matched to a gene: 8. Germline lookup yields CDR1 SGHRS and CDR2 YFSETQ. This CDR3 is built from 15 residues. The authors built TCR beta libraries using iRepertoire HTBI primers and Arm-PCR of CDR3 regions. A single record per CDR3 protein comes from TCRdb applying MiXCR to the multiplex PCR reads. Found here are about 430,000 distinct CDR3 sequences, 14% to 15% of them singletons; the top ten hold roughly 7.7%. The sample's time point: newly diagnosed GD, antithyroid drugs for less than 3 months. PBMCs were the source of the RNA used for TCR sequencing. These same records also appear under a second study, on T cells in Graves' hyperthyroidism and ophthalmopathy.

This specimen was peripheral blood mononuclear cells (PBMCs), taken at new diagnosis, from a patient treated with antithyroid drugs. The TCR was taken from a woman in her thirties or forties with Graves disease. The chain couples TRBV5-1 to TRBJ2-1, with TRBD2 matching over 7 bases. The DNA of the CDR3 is TGCGCCAGCAGCTTGGAGGGAGGGCCTCCAGATGAGCAGTTCTTC. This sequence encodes CASSLEGGPPDEQFF.